This T cell receptor (beta chain) came from a study of preoperative IRX-2 immunotherapy in early breast cancer. This CDR3 region has 12 residues. From germline, CDR1 is MNHNY and CDR2 SVGAGI (reference sequence). Trimming took off 8 bases at V and 7 bases at J, with 12 bases between the two ends. This clone was seen only once. The sample's treatment: preoperative locoregional IRX-2 cytokine immunotherapy. TCRdb's table, derived via immunoSEQ multiplex PCR, lists solely in-frame clones and lacks some. Here the sample spans about 62,000 clones, less than 95% being singletons. The V and J genes are TRBV6-6 and TRBJ2-1, with D hard to call. The specimen was obtained from a patient treated with IRX-2 immunotherapy. The TCR comes from a human donor with breast cancer. CDR3 loop: CASSWGPNEQFF. The DNA for the CDR3 is TGTGCCAGCTCGTGGGGTCCTAATGAGCAGTTCTTC.